This T cell receptor beta chain was sequenced during a study of shared clonotypes between healthy human individuals. In replicate PCRs of sorted subsets, around 0.2 ug DNA, roughly 31,000 T cell genomes, was used. TCRdb's table, derived via immunoSEQ multiplex PCR, lists solely in-frame clones and lacks some. Of roughly 1 million clones listed, about 75% were seen once; the top ten hold 1.4%. For this clone: The antigen remains unidentified.

Broader study findings: Naive subsets generally had larger estimated richness than memory subsets. Relative to clonotypes present in all four donors, those not shared had lower generation probabilities.

This CDR3 comprises 13 residues. Between the trimmed V and J ends, which lost 4 bases and 2 bases, there was a span of 9 bases. CDR1 is SGHRS and CDR2 is YFSETQ in the germline V gene. The sequenced sample consisted of memory CD4+ T cells sorted from blood. As for subset: CD45RA-negative fraction. This clonotype was obtained from a man aged 18 to 29 in good health. The rearrangement joins TRBV5-1 to TRBJ2-5; D might be TRBD2 (6 bases). The CDR3 protein is CASSEGLQETQYF. The CDR3 DNA follows: TGCGCCAGCAGCGAGGGACTGCAAGAGACCCAGTACTTC.